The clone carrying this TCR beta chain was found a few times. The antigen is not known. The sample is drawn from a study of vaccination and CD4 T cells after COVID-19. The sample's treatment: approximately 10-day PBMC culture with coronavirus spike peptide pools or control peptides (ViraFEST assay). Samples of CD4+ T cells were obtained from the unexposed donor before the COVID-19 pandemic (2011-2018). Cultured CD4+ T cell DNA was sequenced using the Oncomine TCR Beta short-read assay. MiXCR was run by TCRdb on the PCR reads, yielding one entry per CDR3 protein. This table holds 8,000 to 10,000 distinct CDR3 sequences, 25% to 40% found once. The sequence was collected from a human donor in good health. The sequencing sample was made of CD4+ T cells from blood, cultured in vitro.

In DNA, the CDR3 is TGCAGTGCTTTTACCCCGGGTTGGGGCGATGGCTATGGCTACACCTTC. As protein: CSAFTPGWGDGYGYTF. The chain carries TRBV20-1 and TRBJ1-2, with TRBD1 as a possible D gene (5 bases). Germline V gene lookup returns CDR1 DFQATT and CDR2 SNEGSKA (reference sequence). The CDR3 has 16 residues. The V end was cut by 5 bases, the J end by 4 bases, with 23 bases between.